Below are 31 T cell receptor beta chains sequenced from a single sample in a study of shared clonotypes between healthy human individuals. TCRdb's copy holds only in-frame clones and misses some; the assay was immunoSEQ multiplex PCR. The sample consists of roughly 700,000 clones, roughly 91% of them appearing once. Sequencing used memory CD8+ T cells from PBMCs. The subset was: CD45RO+ cells pooled with CCR7-negative TemRA cells. The receptors here all came from a man younger than 30 in good health. Some clones in this sample may be carry-over from other donors' samples.

DNA for the CDR3: TGCGCCAGCAGCCAATCCATGGGACAGGGGGCAGATACGCAGTATTTT. It specifies CASSQSMGQGADTQYF. The chain joins TRBV4-3 to TRBJ2-3; 11 nucleotides agree with TRBD1. V lost 2 bases and J lost 4; bases outside the gene matches: 5. The CDR3 is made up of 16 amino acids. The germline gives CDR1 LGHNA, CDR2 YSLEER.

The rearrangement links TRBV19 to TRBJ2-7; weak D call: TRBD1 (5 bases). CDR1 is LNHDA and CDR2 is SQIVND in the germline V gene (reference sequence). The CDR3 is 15 amino acids. V lost 8 bases and J lost 4, with 21 bases in between. The CDR3, as DNA: TGTGCCAGTTCCGCCGGGCCTGGTGCAGGGTACGAGCAGTACTTC. Amino acids: CASSAGPGAGYEQYF.

A few counts support this clone. The rearrangement links TRBV5-3 to TRBJ2-7, with TRBD2 matching over 8 bases. TRBV5-3 is assigned to the ORF class and has an uncertain function. V lost 10 bases and J lost 3; bases outside the gene matches: 9. The CDR3 contains 13 residues. The CDR3 here is CARRRGVRYEQYF. The CDR3 DNA is TGTGCCCGGAGGCGGGGGGTCCGCTACGAGCAGTACTTC.

The rearrangement links TRBV27 to TRBJ1-6; 9 nucleotides line up with TRBD1. The CDR3 runs 17 residues. Germline CDR1 is MNHEY and CDR2 is SMNVEV (reference sequence). Trimming at V came to 1 base and at J to 3 bases, leaving 4 bases not matched to a gene. CDR3 coding DNA: TGTGCCAGCAGTTTATGGGACAGGGACTTCTATAATTCACCCCTCCACTTT. Its translation is CASSLWDRDFYNSPLHF.

This clone was recorded only once. The chain links TRBV10-1 to TRBJ2-7; 9 bases match TRBD1. The CDR3 covers 14 residues. CDR1 WNHNN and CDR2 SYGVQD come from the germline V gene (reference sequence). J was trimmed by 5 bases and V by 2 bases; bases with no gene match: 4. Here the CDR3 DNA reads TGCGCCAGCAGTGAGGAGACAGGGGGGAACGAGCAGTACTTC. Translating it yields CASSEETGGNEQYF.

This chain connects TRBV4-1 to TRBJ2-5, with D possibly being TRBD1 or TRBD2 (5 bases each). The germline V gene has CDR1 MGHRA and CDR2 YSYEKL. This CDR3 has 15 amino acids. The V gene lost 4 bases and the J gene lost 1 base, with 13 bases spanning the gap. This chain's CDR3 is CASSRLGRIQETQYF. For the CDR3, the DNA is TGCGCCAGCAGCCGCCTGGGACGGATCCAAGAGACCCAGTACTTC.

To note about this clone: A much larger clone sits a single nucleotide away, making a read error possible. The identical CDR3 is also encoded by other nucleotide sequences in the sample. The chain has TRBV7-9 and TRBJ2-3, with D hard to call. Germline CDR1 reads SEHNR; CDR2 reads FQNEAQ (reference sequence). This CDR3 has 12 amino acids. V dropped 1 base and J dropped 3 bases, with 2 bases sitting between them. DNA of the CDR3: TGTGCCAGCAGCTTAGGTACAGATACGCAGTATTTT. Translated: CASSLGTDTQYF.

This clone was recorded at least ten times. Other nucleotide sequences from this sample produce the same CDR3. The J gene is TRBJ2-7, the V gene TRBV4-2; a possible D gene is TRBD2 (5 bases). V lost 0 bases and J lost 4, with 19 bases in between. Germline CDR1 and CDR2: LGHNA and YNFKEQ. CDR3 size: 17 residues. CDR3 residues: CASSQDWRIGRGYEQYF. Here the CDR3 DNA reads TGTGCCAGCAGCCAAGATTGGCGCATCGGTAGAGGGTACGAGCAGTACTTC.

The chain employs TRBV7-8 and TRBJ1-1, with 10 bases lining up with TRBD1. V was pared by 2 bases and J by 0 bases, with 9 bases of the junction left unmatched. Germline assignment: CDR1 SGHVS and CDR2 FQNEAQ. The CDR3 has 18 residues. CDR3 region: CASSLLLGQGSMNTEAFF. The DNA of the CDR3 is TGTGCCAGCAGCTTATTGTTGGGACAGGGGTCCATGAACACTGAAGCTTTCTTT. The variable domain in full, completed from reference TRBV7-8 and TRBJ1-1, reads GAGVSQSPRYKVAKRGQDVALRCDPISGHVSLFWYQQALGQGPEFLTYFQNEAQLDKSGLPSDRFFAERPEGSVSTLKIQRTQQEDSAVYLCASSLLLGQGSMNTEAFFGQGTRLTVV.

This clone was recorded once. The chain couples TRBV2 to TRBJ1-2; 8 bases are shared with TRBD1. The V gene's germline CDR1 is SNHLY and CDR2 FYNNEI. This CDR3 comprises 15 residues. The V gene end was trimmed by 2 bases and the J gene end by 0 bases; junction bases not matched to a gene: 2. The CDR3 spells CASSEPGGANYGYTF. CDR3 nucleotides: TGTGCCAGCAGTGAACCAGGGGGCGCTAACTATGGCTACACCTTC.

The V gene is TRBV5-6, the J gene TRBJ2-1, with TRBD2 identical over 7 bases. The germline CDR1 and CDR2 sequences are SGHDT and YYEEEE. With V trimmed by 5 bases and J by 7 bases, 12 bases remained unmatched. The CDR3 totals 15 residues. This chain's CDR3 is CASRSLAGAFNEQFF. DNA for the CDR3: TGTGCCAGCAGAAGTCTGGCGGGAGCTTTTAATGAGCAGTTCTTC.

This clone showed up many times. This chain joins TRBV7-2 and TRBJ2-3; 9 positions agree with TRBD1. V lost 4 bases and J lost 5; bases outside the gene matches: 7. CDR1 and CDR2 (germline): SGHTA, FQGNSA. The CDR3 extends over 15 amino acids. In DNA, the CDR3 is TGTGCCAGCAGCTCCGGACAGGGGCGAGGAGATACGCAGTATTTT. Translated: CASSSGQGRGDTQYF.

This sequence joins TRBV19 and TRBJ2-7; D remains unclear. CDR1 is LNHDA, CDR2 SQIVND, per germline (reference sequence). The CDR3 is 13 amino acids. Trimming stripped 5 bases from V and 12 bases from J, with 20 bases between. CDR3 sequence reads: CASSPLAGLVLYF. The CDR3 bases are TGTGCCAGTAGTCCCCTGGCAGGCCTAGTTCTGTACTTC.

The sample holds a few counts of this clone. The rearrangement uses TRBV9 and TRBJ1-2; D not resolved. V gave up 1 base and J gave up 0 bases, with 13 bases separating them. This CDR3 has 16 residues. Per germline, CDR1 SGDLS and CDR2 YYNGEE. For the CDR3, the DNA is TGTGCCAGCAGCGTAATGGCACACGCGACTAACTATGGCTACACCTTC. Its protein is CASSVMAHATNYGYTF.

Details on this clone: A much larger clonotype is one base distant, so this may be a read error. Other DNA sequences of this sample code for an identical CDR3. The V call is TRBV6-5, the J call TRBJ2-7; possible D gene TRBD2, 5 bases. CDR3 length: 12 residues. In germline, CDR1 is MNHEY, CDR2 SVGAGI. V was cut by 0 bases and J by 6 bases, with 6 bases left in between. DNA for the CDR3: TGTGCCAGCAGTTACTCAGGGAGCGAGCAGTACTTC. Its translation: CASSYSGSEQYF.

This clone occurred once. This chain joins TRBV7-6 and TRBJ2-1; 11 nucleotides align to TRBD2. Trimming cost V 2 bases and J 0 bases; bases outside gene matches: 6. Germline lookup yields CDR1 SGHVS and CDR2 FNYEAQ. The CDR3 has 18 amino acids. The DNA of the CDR3 is TGTGCCAGCAGCTTATTTCGGACTAGCGGGTTCTCCTACAATGAGCAGTTCTTC. The encoded protein is CASSLFRTSGFSYNEQFF.

The J gene is TRBJ1-2, the V gene TRBV27; D is unresolved. The CDR3 runs to 15 residues. Trimming cost V 6 bases and J 7 bases, with 21 bases left between them. Looked up from germline, CDR1 is MNHEY and CDR2 is SMNVEV (reference sequence). CDR3 coding DNA: TGTGCCAGCAGCAACAGCACTTTGGCCCGCTTTGGCTACACCTTC. Amino acids: CASSNSTLARFGYTF.

The genes are TRBV7-9 and TRBJ1-4; no reliable D call. Germline V lookup: CDR1 SEHNR, CDR2 FQNEAQ (reference sequence). Deletions cut 8 bases from V and 10 bases from J, with 14 bases between. The CDR3 runs 12 residues. CDR3 amino acids: CASVSEDPKLFF. Here the CDR3 DNA reads TGTGCCAGCGTTTCTGAAGACCCAAAACTGTTTTTT.

The chain has TRBV14 and TRBJ2-1, with 9 bases identical to TRBD2. Losses at the gene ends were 3 bases for V and 4 bases for J; bases not matched to a gene: 7. The CDR3 is 16 residues long. CDR1 is SGHDN, CDR2 FVKESK, per germline. CDR3 protein: CASSQVPTSGYNEQFF. DNA for the CDR3: TGTGCCAGCAGCCAGGTCCCGACTAGCGGTTACAATGAGCAGTTCTTC.

V and J are TRBV25-1 and TRBJ1-3; 9 nucleotides align to TRBD1. After removal of 6 bases from V and 13 bases from J, the junction contained 4 bases not matched to a gene. The CDR3 consists of 11 residues. The V gene's germline CDR1 is MGHDK and CDR2 SYGVNS. The CDR3 loop is CASSRGQGIYF. CDR3 DNA: TGTGCCAGCAGCCGTGGACAGGGGATATATTTT.

This chain links TRBV5-6 with TRBJ2-5, with 9 bases lining up with TRBD1. V dropped 5 bases and J dropped 0; count of bases not matched to a gene: 2. Germline assignment: CDR1 SGHDT and CDR2 YYEEEE. The CDR3 has 14 residues. CDR3 loop: CASRGTGYQETQYF. The CDR3 DNA reads as TGTGCCAGCAGGGGGACAGGGTACCAAGAGACCCAGTACTTC.

V and J are TRBV7-9 and TRBJ1-1; D is uncertain. The CDR3 runs 14 residues. Between the trimmed V and J ends, which lost 2 bases and 3 bases, there was a span of 10 bases. Germline CDR1 is SEHNR and CDR2 is FQNEAQ (reference sequence). The CDR3 bases are TGTGCCAGCAGCTTAACTGGACCGGACACTGAAGCTTTCTTT. This encodes CASSLTGPDTEAFF.

The chain uses TRBV28 and TRBJ1-3; tentative D call: TRBD1 (6 bases). Trimming left V 3 bases short and J 4 bases short, with 25 bases between. Germline V CDR1 and CDR2: MDHEN, SYDVKM. The CDR3 covers 19 residues. CDR3 DNA: TGTGCCAGCAGTTTCCTCAAGGTGGCTGCGCCAGGGGAAGGAAACACCATATATTTT. Amino acid sequence: CASSFLKVAAPGEGNTIYF.

This chain connects TRBV6-5 to TRBJ2-7, with 8 bases identical to TRBD2. The CDR3 is made up of 16 amino acids. Losses at the gene ends were 2 bases for V and 3 bases for J; bases not matched to a gene: 9. Germline CDR1 is MNHEY and CDR2 is SVGAGI. This CDR3 reads CASSYDREGFLYEQYF. Here the CDR3 DNA reads TGTGCCAGCAGTTACGATCGGGAGGGTTTTCTCTACGAGCAGTACTTC.

For this clone: At the DNA level, this CDR3 is encoded by other sequences in the same sample as well. The chain joins TRBV7-3 to TRBJ2-3, with D uncertain. This CDR3 has 14 amino acids. The germline V and J ends were trimmed by 0 bases and 0 bases, with 4 bases remaining between them. Germline V gene sequence: CDR1 SGHTA, CDR2 FQGTGA. CDR3 protein: CASSLTGSTDTQYF. The CDR3, as DNA: TGTGCCAGCAGCTTAACGGGAAGCACAGATACGCAGTATTTT. The full variable domain, completed using reference TRBV7-3 and TRBJ2-3, is GAGVSQTPSNKVTEKGKYVELRCDPISGHTALYWYRQSLGQGPEFLIYFQGTGAADDSGLPNDRFFAVRPEGSVSTLKIQRTERGDSAVYLCASSLTGSTDTQYFGPGTRLTVL.

Remarks on this clone: Different DNA sequences within this sample yield the same CDR3. The chain links TRBV6-5 to TRBJ1-1; D is ambiguous. The germline V and J ends were trimmed by 0 bases and 0 bases, with 8 bases remaining between them. Germline V gene sequence: CDR1 MNHEY, CDR2 SVGAGI. This CDR3 is 15 amino acids long. The CDR3 sequence: CASSYSRGVNTEAFF. The CDR3 nucleotides are TGTGCCAGCAGTTACTCCCGGGGAGTGAACACTGAAGCTTTCTTT.

The chain uses TRBV4-2 and TRBJ1-1; D unclear. The V gene's germline CDR1 is LGHNA and CDR2 YNFKEQ. V was pared by 3 bases and J by 4 bases, with 3 bases between. The CDR3 loop spans 11 amino acids. The CDR3 region is CASSHGTEAFF. CDR3 DNA: TGTGCCAGCAGCCATGGCACTGAAGCTTTCTTT.

This chain joins TRBV2 and TRBJ2-1; 9 bases fit TRBD1. Germline CDR1 reads SNHLY; CDR2 reads FYNNEI. The V segment lost 3 bases and the J segment 6 bases; nucleotides outside the gene matches: 3. The CDR3 length is 14 residues. CDR3 DNA sequence: TGTGCCAGCAGTGAGGGACAGGGCTTCAATGAGCAGTTCTTC. It yields the protein CASSEGQGFNEQFF. Filled out from reference TRBV2 and TRBJ2-1, the complete variable domain reads EPEVTQTPSHQVTQMGQEVILRCVPISNHLYFYWYRQILGQKVEFLVSFYNNEISEKSEIFDDQFSVERPDGSNFTLKIRSTKLEDSAMYFCASSEGQGFNEQFFGPGTRLTVL.

CDR3 region: CASSASPAGPYGYTF. CDR3 in DNA: TGTGCCAGCAGTGCCTCCCCAGCGGGGCCTTATGGCTACACCTTC. The chain couples TRBV6-5 to TRBJ1-2, with D maybe TRBD1 (5 bases). Germline V CDR1 and CDR2: MNHEY, SVGAGI. V was cut by 5 bases and J by 5 bases, with 18 bases left in between. The length of the CDR3 is 15 residues.

V usage is TRBV5-5 and J usage is TRBJ1-1; D uncertain. Trimming pared 0 bases from V and 4 bases from J, leaving 13 bases between. This CDR3 region has 15 residues. Germline CDR1 and CDR2: SGHKS and YYEKEE (reference sequence). As DNA, the CDR3 is TGTGCCAGCAGCTTGGGTCCGGGGTTGGGCACTGAAGCTTTCTTT. Its translation: CASSLGPGLGTEAFF.

J is TRBJ2-1 and V is TRBV7-9, with a tentative D call TRBD2 (6 bases). Deletions cut 10 bases from V and 8 bases from J, with 21 bases between. CDR1 and CDR2 from the germline V gene are SEHNR and FQNEAQ (reference sequence). The CDR3 consists of 14 residues. CDR3 in DNA: TGTGCCACCTTAGCGGCAAGGAGGGGCTATGAGCAGTTCTTC. Translating it yields CATLAARRGYEQFF.